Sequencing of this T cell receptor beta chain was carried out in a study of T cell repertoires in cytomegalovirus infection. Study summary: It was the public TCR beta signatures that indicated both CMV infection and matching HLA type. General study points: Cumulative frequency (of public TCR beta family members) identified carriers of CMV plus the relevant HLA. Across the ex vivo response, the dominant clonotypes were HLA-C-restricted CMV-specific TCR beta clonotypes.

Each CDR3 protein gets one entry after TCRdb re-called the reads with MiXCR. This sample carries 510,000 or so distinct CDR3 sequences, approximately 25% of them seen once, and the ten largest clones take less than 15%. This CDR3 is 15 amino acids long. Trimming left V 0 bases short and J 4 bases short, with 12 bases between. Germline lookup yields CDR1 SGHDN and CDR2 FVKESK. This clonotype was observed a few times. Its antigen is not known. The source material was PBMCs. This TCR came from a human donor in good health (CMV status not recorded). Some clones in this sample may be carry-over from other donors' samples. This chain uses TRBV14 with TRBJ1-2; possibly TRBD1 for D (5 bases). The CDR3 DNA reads TGTGCCAGCAGCCAAGATATGGAGACAGTCTATGGCTACACCTTC. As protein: CASSQDMETVYGYTF.